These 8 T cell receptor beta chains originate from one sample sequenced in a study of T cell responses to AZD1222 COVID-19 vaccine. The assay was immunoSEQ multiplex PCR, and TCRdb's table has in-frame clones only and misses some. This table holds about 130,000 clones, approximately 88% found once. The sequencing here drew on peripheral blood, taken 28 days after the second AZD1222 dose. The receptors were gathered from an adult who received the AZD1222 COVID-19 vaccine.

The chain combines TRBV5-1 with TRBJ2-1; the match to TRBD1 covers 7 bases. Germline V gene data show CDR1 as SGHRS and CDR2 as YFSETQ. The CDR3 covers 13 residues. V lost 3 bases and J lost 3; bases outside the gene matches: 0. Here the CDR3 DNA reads TGCGCCAGCAGCTGGGACAGCTACAATGAGCAGTTCTTC. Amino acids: CASSWDSYNEQFF.

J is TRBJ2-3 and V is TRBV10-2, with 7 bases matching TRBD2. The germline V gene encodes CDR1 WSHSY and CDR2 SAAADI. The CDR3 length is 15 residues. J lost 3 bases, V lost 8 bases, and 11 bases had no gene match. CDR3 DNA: TGCGCCAGCCGGTTAACCTTGGGGGGGACAGATACGCAGTATTTT. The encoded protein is CASRLTLGGTDTQYF.

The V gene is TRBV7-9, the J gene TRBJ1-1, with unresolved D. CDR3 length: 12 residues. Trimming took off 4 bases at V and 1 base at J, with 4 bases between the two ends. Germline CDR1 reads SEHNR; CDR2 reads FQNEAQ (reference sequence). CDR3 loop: CASSSRNTEAFF. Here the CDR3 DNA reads TGTGCCAGCAGCTCCAGGAACACTGAAGCTTTCTTT.

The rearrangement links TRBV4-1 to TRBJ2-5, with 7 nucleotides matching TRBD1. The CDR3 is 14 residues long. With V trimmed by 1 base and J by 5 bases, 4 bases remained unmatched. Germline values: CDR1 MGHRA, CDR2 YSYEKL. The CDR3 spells CASSQGQGWETQYF. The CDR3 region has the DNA TGCGCCAGCAGCCAAGGACAGGGCTGGGAGACCCAGTACTTC.

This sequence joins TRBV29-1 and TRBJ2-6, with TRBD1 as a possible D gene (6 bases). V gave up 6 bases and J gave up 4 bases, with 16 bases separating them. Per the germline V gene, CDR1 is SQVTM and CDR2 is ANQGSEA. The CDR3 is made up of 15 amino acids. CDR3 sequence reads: CSVLRQDSGANVLTF. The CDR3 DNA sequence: TGCAGCGTACTTCGACAGGACTCAGGGGCCAACGTCCTGACTTTC. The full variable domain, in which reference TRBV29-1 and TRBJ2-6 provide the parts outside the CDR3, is SAVISQKPSRDICQRGTSLTIQCQVDSQVTMMFWYRQQPGQSLTLIATANQGSEATYESGFVIDKFPISRPNLTFSTLTVSNMSPEDSSIYLCSVLRQDSGANVLTFGAGSRLTVL.

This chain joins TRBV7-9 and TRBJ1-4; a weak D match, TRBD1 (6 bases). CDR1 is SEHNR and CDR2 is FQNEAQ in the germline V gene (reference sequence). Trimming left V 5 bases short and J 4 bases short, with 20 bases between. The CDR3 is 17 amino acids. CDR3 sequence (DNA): TGTGCCAGCAGCCCCCCCCGGGCGGGGGCTTTTAATGAAAAACTGTTTTTT. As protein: CASSPPRAGAFNEKLFF.

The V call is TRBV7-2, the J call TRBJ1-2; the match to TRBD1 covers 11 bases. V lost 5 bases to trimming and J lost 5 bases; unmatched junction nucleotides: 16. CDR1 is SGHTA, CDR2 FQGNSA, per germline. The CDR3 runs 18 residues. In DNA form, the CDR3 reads TGTGCCAGCAGCCAAACCCTCTACGGACAGGGGGCTGGATATGGCTACACCTTC. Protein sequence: CASSQTLYGQGAGYGYTF.

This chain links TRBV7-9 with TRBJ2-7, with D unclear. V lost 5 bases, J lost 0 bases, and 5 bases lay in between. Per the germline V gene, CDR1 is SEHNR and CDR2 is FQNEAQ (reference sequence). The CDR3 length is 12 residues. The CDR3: CASSPVSYEQYF. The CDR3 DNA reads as TGTGCCAGCAGCCCCGTCTCCTACGAGCAGTACTTC.